Listed below are T cell receptor beta chains from one sample, sequenced in a study of beta chain features in type 1 diabetes. Assay used: immunoSEQ multiplex PCR; TCRdb lists only in-frame clones, some missing. Here the sample spans around 350,000 clones, around 13% being singletons. Sequenced material: naive CD4+ T cells from blood. These receptors were obtained from a man aged 18 to 30 in good health. Both conserved end residues are part of each CDR3. The order of the fields is J gene, V gene, D gene, clone size, CDR3 DNA, CDR3 protein. A D gene is named only where the DNA matches it firmly. A clone size is listed for some rows: how often the clone was seen (once, few, many), or a class if it is expanded.

J: TRBJ2-1; V: TRBV2; D: .; size: .; DNA: TGTGCCAGTTTCCTTGACAGAGATGACTACAATGAGCAGTTCTTC; CDR3: CASFLDRDDYNEQFF
J: TRBJ2-7; V: TRBV25-1; D: .; size: .; DNA: TGTGCCAGCAGAGACAGAGCCCGCTACGAGCAGTACTTC; CDR3: CASRDRARYEQYF
J: TRBJ1-3; V: TRBV4-3; D: .; size: few; DNA: TGCGCCAGCAGCCAAGACAGATTACAGAACACCATATATTTT; CDR3: CASSQDRLQNTIYF
J: TRBJ2-7; V: TRBV7-9; D: TRBD2; size: few; DNA: TGTGCCAGCAGCCCAGGCACTAGCGGGAGCTCCTACGAGCAGTACTTC; CDR3: CASSPGTSGSSYEQYF
J: TRBJ2-7; V: TRBV18; D: TRBD1; size: few; DNA: TGTGCCAGCTCACCATCTGGGACAGCCGGGCGAGGCGAGCAGTACTTC; CDR3: CASSPSGTAGRGEQYF
J: TRBJ2-3; V: TRBV7-3; D: TRBD2; size: .; DNA: TGTGCCAGCAGCCTCGTCCGGGGGGGCACCGTGCAGCCAGATACGCAGTATTTT; CDR3: CASSLVRGGTVQPDTQYF
J: TRBJ2-5; V: TRBV11-2; D: .; size: .; DNA: TGTGCCAGCAGCTTACGCACAGGGTGGGAGACCCAGTACTTC; CDR3: CASSLRTGWETQYF
J: TRBJ2-1; V: TRBV7-2; D: TRBD2; size: few; DNA: TGTGCCAGCATCCCCGGGACTAGCGGCAATGAGCAGTTCTTC; CDR3: CASIPGTSGNEQFF
J: TRBJ2-3; V: TRBV29-1; D: TRBD1; size: .; DNA: TGCAGCGCCGGAGACAGGGTTCGAGATACGCAGTATTTT; CDR3: CSAGDRVRDTQYF
J: TRBJ1-6; V: TRBV6-5; D: .; size: .; DNA: TGTGCCAGCAGAACTCTTGCGGGATTTAATTCACCCCTCCACTTT; CDR3: CASRTLAGFNSPLHF
J: TRBJ2-1; V: TRBV6-1; D: TRBD2; size: .; DNA: TGTGCCAGCAGTGAATATGGGACTAGCGGCTACAATGAGCAGTTCTTC; CDR3: CASSEYGTSGYNEQFF
J: TRBJ1-1; V: TRBV19; D: TRBD1; size: .; DNA: TGTGCCAGTAGTTTTTACAGGGGCCGTAGGAACACTGAAGCTTTCTTT; CDR3: CASSFYRGRRNTEAFF
J: TRBJ2-7; V: TRBV18; D: .; size: few; DNA: TGTGCCAGCTCACCTAAACAGGGTGGCGAGCAGTACTTC; CDR3: CASSPKQGGEQYF
J: TRBJ1-6; V: TRBV5-1; D: .; size: few; DNA: TGCGCCAGCAGCCCGCGGGGGCCCAATAATTCACCCCTCCACTTT; CDR3: CASSPRGPNNSPLHF
J: TRBJ1-1; V: TRBV7-2; D: TRBD1; size: few; DNA: TGTGCCAGCAGCTTAGCAGGGGGCCACACTGAAGCTTTCTTT; CDR3: CASSLAGGHTEAFF
J: TRBJ2-2; V: TRBV2; D: TRBD2; size: few; DNA: TGTGCCAGCAGTGAATCCGGGACTAGCGGCGAGCTGTTTTTT; CDR3: CASSESGTSGELFF
J: TRBJ2-3; V: TRBV6-5; D: .; size: .; DNA: TGTGCCAGCAGGGAAGGGGGATCCACAGATACGCAGTATTTT; CDR3: CASREGGSTDTQYF
J: TRBJ2-3; V: TRBV7-2; D: TRBD2; size: .; DNA: TGTGCCAGCAGCCTAATAGCGGGAGTTGATACGCAGTATTTT; CDR3: CASSLIAGVDTQYF
J: TRBJ2-1; V: TRBV20-1; D: TRBD2; size: .; DNA: TGCAGTGCTTGGGGGGGAAATGAGCAGTTCTTC; CDR3: CSAWGGNEQFF
J: TRBJ2-3; V: TRBV29-1; D: .; size: few; DNA: TGCAGCGGCGGGACCCAGATCGGAACAGATACGCAGTATTTT; CDR3: CSGGTQIGTDTQYF
J: TRBJ1-6; V: TRBV7-2; D: TRBD1; size: .; DNA: TGTGCCAGCAGCTCGGACAGGATGAATTCACCCCTCCACTTT; CDR3: CASSSDRMNSPLHF
J: TRBJ2-1; V: TRBV11-2; D: .; size: once; DNA: TGTGCCAGCAGCCCCCCCTGGGGAGCTAGCAATGCCTACAATGAGCAGTTCTTC; CDR3: CASSPPWGASNAYNEQFF
J: TRBJ2-7; V: TRBV6-5; D: .; size: few; DNA: TGTGCCAGCAACCAGGGAGGCGAGCAGTACTTC; CDR3: CASNQGGEQYF
J: TRBJ2-1; V: TRBV6-6; D: TRBD2; size: .; DNA: TGTGCCAGCAGCCTCGGGACTAGCGGGAGCAATGAGCAGTTCTTC; CDR3: CASSLGTSGSNEQFF
J: TRBJ2-3; V: TRBV7-8; D: .; size: .; DNA: TGTGCCAGCAGCTTGAAGCGGTTCCAGCGCGCAGATACGCAGTATTTT; CDR3: CASSLKRFQRADTQYF
J: TRBJ2-1; V: TRBV29-1; D: .; size: few; DNA: TGCAGCGTCCCCCCACAGGGTTTGGGCAATGAGCAGTTCTTC; CDR3: CSVPPQGLGNEQFF
J: TRBJ2-6; V: TRBV29-1; D: TRBD1; size: .; DNA: TGCAGCGTTGGAGACAGGGTCGGGGTCCTGACTTTC; CDR3: CSVGDRVGVLTF
J: TRBJ1-6; V: TRBV5-4; D: TRBD1; size: few; DNA: TGTGCCAGCAGCTACGGAGACAGGGAGGTGGGGAATTCACCCCTCCACTTT; CDR3: CASSYGDREVGNSPLHF
J: TRBJ2-1; V: TRBV7-9; D: .; size: .; DNA: TGTGCCAGCAGCGAAAGGACGGGGAACAATGAGCAGTTCTTC; CDR3: CASSERTGNNEQFF
J: TRBJ2-1; V: TRBV4-1; D: TRBD2; size: .; DNA: TGCGCCAGCAGCCCGGGGGTAGCGGGGGGGTCCTACAATGAGCAGTTCTTC; CDR3: CASSPGVAGGSYNEQFF
J: TRBJ2-1; V: TRBV6-6; D: .; size: .; DNA: TGTGCCAGCAGTCGCCGACTAGAAGGCCCGCATGAGCAGTTCTTC; CDR3: CASSRRLEGPHEQFF
J: TRBJ1-5; V: TRBV4-2; D: .; size: few; DNA: TGTGCCAGCAGCCGGGAGGGGGATAGCAATCAGCCCCAGCATTTT; CDR3: CASSREGDSNQPQHF
J: TRBJ2-2; V: TRBV7-2; D: .; size: .; DNA: TGTGCCAGCAGCCAGGGGAGAGCGAACACCGGGGAGCTGTTTTTT; CDR3: CASSQGRANTGELFF
J: TRBJ1-5; V: TRBV7-2; D: .; size: few; DNA: TGTGCCAGCAGCCCGGACAGACTCAGCAATCAGCCCCAGCATTTT; CDR3: CASSPDRLSNQPQHF
J: TRBJ2-3; V: TRBV18; D: .; size: .; DNA: TGTGCCAGCTCACCTACACCCACCGACAGGTTGAGCGACACAGATACGCAGTATTTT; CDR3: CASSPTPTDRLSDTDTQYF
J: TRBJ2-7; V: TRBV7-9; D: TRBD2; size: .; DNA: TGTGCCAGCAGCCGTTACTCTAGCGGGAGTCTCTACGAGCAGTACTTC; CDR3: CASSRYSSGSLYEQYF
J: TRBJ2-1; V: TRBV6-1; D: TRBD1; size: few; DNA: TGTGCCAGCAGTGAAGCTGGACAGGGGGCTAAAGATGAGCAGTTCTTC; CDR3: CASSEAGQGAKDEQFF
J: TRBJ1-6; V: TRBV28; D: TRBD1; size: .; DNA: TGTGCCAGCATCTCGGGACAGTATAATTCACCCCTCCACTTT; CDR3: CASISGQYNSPLHF
J: TRBJ2-5; V: TRBV5-6; D: .; size: .; DNA: TGTGCCAGCAGCTTGGACAGGGTAGGCCAAGAGACCCAGTACTTC; CDR3: CASSLDRVGQETQYF
J: TRBJ2-5; V: TRBV11-2; D: TRBD1; size: .; DNA: TGTGCCAGCAGGGGACAGGGCGCTGAGACCCAGTACTTC; CDR3: CASRGQGAETQYF
J: TRBJ2-3; V: TRBV29-1; D: .; size: .; DNA: TGCAGCGTTGAAGTCACAGGTACTAGCACAGATACGCAGTATTTT; CDR3: CSVEVTGTSTDTQYF
J: TRBJ1-4; V: TRBV29-1; D: TRBD1; size: .; DNA: TGCAGCGTTGGGGGACAGTCTAAACTGTTTTTT; CDR3: CSVGGQSKLFF
J: TRBJ2-7; V: TRBV20-1; D: .; size: .; DNA: TGCAGTGCTATAGCGGTCAGCGAGCAGTACTTC; CDR3: CSAIAVSEQYF